This TCR beta chain was captured in a study of T-cell memory formation after mild COVID-19 (dated by TCRdb to about 2021). Some background on the complete study: TCR sequence clusters from the two donors were largely donor specific. In a couple of donors, T-cell clones that expanded and contracted after mild COVID-19 were followed by sequencing TCRalpha and TCRbeta repertoires longitudinally. Two young, previously healthy adult volunteers, one female and one male, were included in the cohort.

As for this clonotype: Its antigen specificity is not known. Base qualities are not recorded, but no much larger clone differs from it by a single base.

Ficoll-Paque density gradient centrifugation was used to isolate PBMCs. TCRdb records Illumina NovaSeq 6000 as the sequencer. TCRalpha and TCRbeta cDNA libraries were built by 5'RACE with constant-segment primers, adding sample barcodes and unique molecular identifiers. Trizol reagent was used to extract RNA from every sample. Library amplification was performed in two PCR steps, and a second sample barcode and Illumina TruSeq adapters were introduced in the second step. The libraries were sequenced on an Illumina NovaSeq using 2 x 150 bp paired-end reads. Turning to the authors' computational methods: Demultiplexing of reads and collapsing into UMI-guided consensus sequences were performed with migec v1.2.7. Using mixcr v2.1.11, the UMI consensuses were aligned to TRA and TRB V and J templates and assembled into clonotypes. Clonotypes were classified as expanded or contracted when called significant by both edgeR and NoisET, with noise models trained on biological replicates. For edgeR calls, the cutoffs were a false discovery rate-adjusted p below 0.01 and a log2 fold-change threshold of 1. As an exploratory analysis of dynamics, max-normalized trajectories of the 1000 most abundant clonotypes were examined by PCA with hierarchical clustering. The CD4 or CD8 phenotype of responding clones was assigned using the separately sequenced CD4+ and CD8+ repertoires. Starting from the raw public reads, TCRdb applied fastp trimming at Q25, assembled clones with MiXCR and retained in-frame beta chains. Under each unique CDR3 protein, matching rows form one entry showing the most common genes and DNA. It is TCRdb's table, rather than the study itself, that gives the V and J calls and clone size. The sample contains 350,000 to 500,000 distinct CDR3 sequences, over 15% of them found a single time. Jointly, the top ten make up roughly 21% of the sample.

The paper as a whole reports these results and caveats: Contracting CD4+ clones were located mainly in the CM and EM memory subsets, whereas CD8+ clones were found to be enriched in EMRA. The second-wave clones that peaked on day 37 were not confirmed to be SARS-CoV-2 specific. Clones contracting from day 15 to 85 had balanced CD4/CD8 phenotypes, while a second wave expanding from day 15 to 37 was biased towards CD4+. Some responding clones were detected in pre-infection memory, suggesting pre-existing cross-reactive memory T cells joined the SARS-CoV-2 response. The study covered only a couple of mild cases, and larger cohorts including severe cases with pre-infection samples were considered necessary.

Sequences were obtained from PBMCs or a T cell subset sorted from them (not recorded which). This TCR was sampled from a man aged 18 to 29 who had mild COVID-19 (a few samples of this study predate the infection). The sample titles of this study are shuffled in the database, so cell type and time point are left out; the donor was told from shared clones.

The nucleotide sequence reads as follows: TGCGCCAGCAGCTACCGGACAGGGGGAGGGGAGACCCAGTACTTC. This encodes CASSYRTGGGETQYF. The chain employs TRBV5-1 and TRBJ2-5; 10 central nucleotides agree with TRBD1. Via the germline V gene, CDR1 is SGHRS and CDR2 YFSETQ. After removal of 3 bases from V and 5 bases from J, the junction retains 7 bases not matched to a gene. The CDR3 runs 15 amino acids, cysteine and phenylalanine included. Only the CDR3 region is kept as DNA, spanning 45 bases read in frame from base 1.